The source of this T cell receptor (beta chain) is a study of blood T cell repertoires in COVID-19. Per the original methods: Reference gene primer amplification in the assay estimated nucleated cell counts. Profiling relied on immunoSEQ multiplex PCR, and the TCRdb table lists in-frame clones only, not all of them. From that table come the V and J calls and clone size; the DNA was used to work out D and trimming. Altogether approximately 130,000 clones are present, 83% being singletons, with the ten largest covering over 15%. This CDR3 is built from 12 residues. The V gene end was trimmed by 5 bases and the J gene end by 4 bases; junction bases not matched to a gene: 0. The V gene's germline CDR1 is MNHEY and CDR2 SMNVEV (reference sequence).

This TCR came from a man between 25 and 39 years old who had recovered from COVID-19. Sequenced: PBMCs or T cells enriched from blood (not recorded which). This chain connects TRBV27 to TRBJ1-1; 8 bases are a match to TRBD1. DNA for the CDR3: TGTGCCAGCAGTACAGGGGGCACTGAAGCTTTCTTT. It specifies CASSTGGTEAFF.